The 31 T cell receptor beta chains below were found in one sample sequenced in a study of regulatory T cells in long-lasting Graves disease. With iRepertoire HTBI primers and Arm-PCR of CDR3 regions, TCR beta libraries were built. TCRdb reanalysed the multiplex PCR reads using MiXCR and keeps one entry per CDR3 protein. The top ten clones hold less than 35% of a sample with roughly 380,000 distinct CDR3 sequences, around 17% of them seen once. This sample's time point: newly diagnosed GD, antithyroid drugs for less than 3 months. PBMC-derived RNA was used for the TCR library. Another study also made use of these data, one on T cells in Graves' hyperthyroidism and ophthalmopathy.

Sequencing was performed on peripheral blood mononuclear cells (PBMCs), taken at new diagnosis, from a patient treated with antithyroid drugs. Receptors were obtained from a man aged 35 to 55 with Graves disease.

This clonotype has ten or more counts. This chain links TRBV6-2 or TRBV6-3 with TRBJ1-5; 8 bases map to TRBD1. V lost 3 bases, J lost 1 base, and 2 bases stayed unmatched. Germline loops: CDR1 MNHEY, CDR2 SVGEGT. The CDR3 loop spans 15 amino acids. CDR3 sequence (DNA): TGTGCCAGCAGTTATGGGACAGGCAGCAATCAGCCCCAGCATTTT. Protein sequence: CASSYGTGSNQPQHF.

The gene calls are TRBV2 and TRBJ2-4; 9 bases align to TRBD1. The CDR3 runs to 15 residues. After removal of 2 bases from V and 10 bases from J, the junction contained 9 bases not matched to a gene. The germline CDR1 and CDR2 sequences are SNHLY and FYNNEI. CDR3 nucleotides: TGTGCCAGCAGTGAATCCGGACAGGGGCTTTCTATTCAGTACTTC. Protein sequence: CASSESGQGLSIQYF. The whole variable domain, filled in from reference TRBV2 and TRBJ2-4, reads EPEVTQTPSHQVTQMGQEVILRCVPISNHLYFYWYRQILGQKVEFLVSFYNNEISEKSEIFDDQFSVERPDGSNFTLKIRSTKLEDSAMYFCASSESGQGLSIQYFGAGTRLSVL.

This clonotype was found many times. The gene calls are TRBV6-1 and TRBJ2-7, with TRBD1 matching 9 bases. The CDR3 extends over 15 amino acids. V lost 8 bases and J lost 3; bases outside the gene matches: 11. From germline, CDR1 is MNHNS and CDR2 SASEGT. The chain's CDR3 is CASSGPGQGLYEQYF. The CDR3 coding sequence is TGTGCCAGCTCCGGACCGGGACAGGGACTCTACGAGCAGTACTTC.

This clonotype was observed many times. V is TRBV6-5 and J is TRBJ1-5, with a weak D call TRBD1 (5 bases). V lost 0 bases and J 7 bases, leaving 10 bases between the germline ends. The V gene's germline CDR1 is MNHEY and CDR2 SVGAGI. This CDR3 contains 14 residues. In DNA, the CDR3 is TGTGCCAGCAGTTACTCCCAGGGCCAGCAGCCCCAGCATTTT. This translates into CASSYSQGQQPQHF.

J is TRBJ1-1 and V is TRBV7-8; TRBD1 matches 7 bases. Losses at the gene ends were 5 bases for V and 9 bases for J; bases not matched to a gene: 6. Per the germline V gene, CDR1 is SGHVS and CDR2 is FQNEAQ. The CDR3 contains 12 residues. CDR3 coding DNA: TGTGCCAGCAGCGGAGGGGGCGCGAAAGCTTTCTTT. Protein product: CASSGGGAKAFF.

This clonotype was detected only a few times. Relative to the germline gene, one junction end is altered; a read error may explain this. This chain joins TRBV7-9 and TRBJ2-7; 11 bases are shared with TRBD2. The CDR3 is made up of 15 amino acids. From germline, CDR1 is SEHNR and CDR2 FQNEAQ (reference sequence). CDR3 region: CASSLLAGGPYQQYF. The CDR3 coding sequence is TGTGCCAGCAGCTTACTAGCGGGGGGACCCTACCAGCAGTACTTC.

The sample holds one count of this clonotype. The V gene is TRBV5-5, the J gene TRBJ2-5; D unresolved. Germline CDR1 is SGHKS and CDR2 is YYEKEE (reference sequence). The V gene lost 2 bases and the J gene lost 2 bases, with 7 bases spanning the gap. This CDR3 contains 13 residues. CDR3 protein: CASSFLRQETQYF. CDR3 in DNA: TGTGCCAGCAGCTTCTTACGGCAAGAGACCCAGTACTTC.

The CDR3 protein is CASSESRGLGGNYGYTF. As DNA, the CDR3 is TGTGCCAGCAGTGAGTCCCGAGGTCTCGGGGGCAACTATGGCTACACCTTC. V and J are TRBV25-1 and TRBJ1-2, with D possibly matching TRBD1 (6 bases). V was pared by 3 bases and J by 2 bases, with 19 bases between. The CDR3 is 17 residues long. Looked up from germline, CDR1 is MGHDK and CDR2 is SYGVNS.

This clonotype was counted only a few times. The J gene is TRBJ1-2, the V gene TRBV2; D uncertain. The germline V gene encodes CDR1 SNHLY and CDR2 FYNNEI. CDR3 length: 14 residues. V dropped 4 bases and J dropped 3 bases, with 12 bases sitting between them. The CDR3 DNA reads TGTGCCAGCAGTGCCCAGATACTACACTATGGCTACACCTTC. It specifies CASSAQILHYGYTF.

Ten or more counts support this clonotype. The rearrangement uses TRBV6-2 or TRBV6-3 and TRBJ2-7, with 12 bases identical to TRBD2. V lost 5 bases and J lost 5; bases outside the gene matches: 7. The CDR3 runs to 15 residues. Germline V gene data show CDR1 as MNHEY and CDR2 as SVGEGT. The CDR3 DNA reads as TGTGCCAGCAGTCGACTAGCGGGGGTCAGCCACGAGCAGTACTTC. Residues: CASSRLAGVSHEQYF.

This clonotype was recorded many times. The gene calls are TRBV5-1 and TRBJ2-7; 7 bases align to TRBD2. CDR3 size: 14 residues. The junction had 2 bases not matched to a gene; V was cut back by 0 bases and J by 2 bases. Germline V gives CDR1 SGHRS, CDR2 YFSETQ. For the CDR3, the DNA is TGCGCCAGCAGCTTGGCCGGGAGGCCCTACGAGCAGTACTTC. It is translated as CASSLAGRPYEQYF.

This clonotype has a count of ten or more. The gene calls are TRBV6-1 and TRBJ2-3; 11 bases agree with TRBD1. The CDR3 totals 18 residues. Unmatched junction bases numbered 17, after V lost 6 bases and J lost 6 bases. The germline gives CDR1 MNHNS, CDR2 SASEGT. The DNA of the CDR3 is TGTGCCAGCAGGCGATCCGGGACAGGGGGGAACAGGGTGGATACGCAGTATTTT. Protein: CASRRSGTGGNRVDTQYF.

This clonotype was found many times. J is TRBJ1-1 and V is TRBV6-2 or TRBV6-3; D possibly corresponds to TRBD1 (6 bases). V was pared by 2 bases and J by 1 base, with 14 bases between. The length of the CDR3 is 16 residues. Looked up from germline, CDR1 is MNHEY and CDR2 is SVGEGT. CDR3 residues: CASSYPMTGGNTEAFF. The CDR3 region has the DNA TGTGCCAGCAGTTACCCGATGACAGGCGGGAACACTGAAGCTTTCTTT.

The table lists this clonotype with a few counts. The chain employs TRBV4-2 and TRBJ1-5; 8 bases match TRBD1. The CDR3 runs 17 residues. With 0 bases clipped from V and 2 bases from J, the junction kept 6 bases outside the gene matches. Per germline, CDR1 LGHNA and CDR2 YNFKEQ. DNA for the CDR3: TGTGCCAGCAGCCAAGATCCCATACAGGGGGGCAATCAGCCCCAGCATTTT. Its translation is CASSQDPIQGGNQPQHF.

This clonotype was observed at least ten times. The chain recombines TRBV18 with TRBJ1-2; a possible D gene is TRBD1 (5 bases). V dropped 0 bases and J dropped 8 bases, with 13 bases sitting between them. Germline CDR1 is KGHSH and CDR2 is LQKENI. This CDR3 contains 14 residues. CDR3 DNA sequence: TGTGCCAGCTCACCACCTAGCCAGGGTGACGGCTACACCTTC. Translation: CASSPPSQGDGYTF.

This clonotype was counted at least ten times. This chain uses TRBV28 with TRBJ1-1; 8 bases are a match to TRBD1. CDR3 length: 15 amino acids. The V gene's germline CDR1 is MDHEN and CDR2 SYDVKM. J was trimmed by 4 bases and V by 5 bases; bases with no gene match: 9. For the CDR3, the DNA is TGTGCCAGCAGTCCGGGGACAGGATTTCCCACTGAAGCTTTCTTT. Its protein product is CASSPGTGFPTEAFF.

The CDR3 sequence is CASSLSLAGAFTDTQYF. In DNA form, the CDR3 reads TGTGCCAGCAGTTTAAGTCTAGCGGGGGCGTTCACAGATACGCAGTATTTT. V is TRBV27 and J is TRBJ2-3; TRBD2 agrees at 10 bases. This CDR3 spans 17 amino acids. V shed 2 bases and J 2 bases; nucleotides not matched to a gene: 7. The germline CDR1 and CDR2 sequences are MNHEY and SMNVEV (reference sequence).

There are a few counts of this clonotype. V and J are TRBV24-1 and TRBJ2-1; possibly TRBD1 for D (6 bases). The germline gives CDR1 KGHDR, CDR2 SFDVKD. This CDR3 comprises 16 residues. V dropped 3 bases and J dropped 6 bases, with 17 bases sitting between them. This CDR3 is CATSDKGQLQGNEQFF. Here the CDR3 DNA reads TGTGCCACCAGTGATAAGGGACAACTCCAAGGCAATGAGCAGTTCTTC.

This clonotype was picked up many times. The V and J genes are TRBV18 and TRBJ2-5; D possibly corresponds to TRBD2 (6 bases). The CDR3 has 13 residues. The V end lost 3 bases, the J end lost 5 bases, and 10 bases lay between the germline ends. The germline gives CDR1 KGHSH, CDR2 LQKENI. The CDR3, as DNA: TGTGCCAGCTCACCGCCGGCGGGGGAGACCCAGTACTTC. It specifies CASSPPAGETQYF.

The sample holds many counts of this clonotype. The V gene is TRBV20-1, the J gene TRBJ1-5; D gene ambiguous. CDR3 size: 15 residues. The germline V gene encodes CDR1 DFQATT and CDR2 SNEGSKA (reference sequence). Deletions cut 5 bases from V and 1 base from J, with 15 bases between. Written as DNA, the CDR3 is TGCAGTGCTCGCCGGGAGTTTTGGAGCAATCAGCCCCAGCATTTT. Its translation is CSARREFWSNQPQHF.

This clonotype has a count of ten or more. V is TRBV20-1 and J is TRBJ2-5; D possibly corresponds to TRBD1 (6 bases). CDR1 is DFQATT, CDR2 SNEGSKA, per germline (reference sequence). The CDR3 totals 14 residues. Between the trimmed V and J ends, which lost 8 bases and 5 bases, there was a span of 21 bases. CDR3 coding DNA: TGCAGTACCGCGGATATACAGGGCGGGGAGACCCAGTACTTC. This translates into CSTADIQGGETQYF.

This clonotype was seen at least ten times. This rearrangement joins TRBV2 to TRBJ1-2; possibly TRBD1 for D (6 bases). The CDR3 length is 12 residues. The V end was cut by 5 bases, the J end by 5 bases, with 9 bases between. Germline CDR1 and CDR2: SNHLY and FYNNEI. CDR3 DNA: TGTGCCAGCAGTCGCGGACAGTATGGCTACACCTTC. It translates to CASSRGQYGYTF.

In this sample, this clonotype turned up many times. This chain connects TRBV7-8 to TRBJ2-2; a weak D match, TRBD1 (5 bases). The CDR3 loop spans 14 amino acids. V lost 6 bases and J 6 bases, leaving 14 bases between the germline ends. Germline lookup yields CDR1 SGHVS and CDR2 FQNEAQ. The CDR3 nucleotides are TGTGCCAGCAGACACAGGTTCGCTGCCGGGGAGCTGTTTTTT. Amino acid sequence: CASRHRFAAGELFF. The variable domain in full, completed from reference TRBV7-8 and TRBJ2-2, reads GAGVSQSPRYKVAKRGQDVALRCDPISGHVSLFWYQQALGQGPEFLTYFQNEAQLDKSGLPSDRFFAERPEGSVSTLKIQRTQQEDSAVYLCASRHRFAAGELFFGEGSRLTVL.

This clonotype was detected many times. The chain employs TRBV7-2 and TRBJ1-1, with 9 bases lining up with TRBD1. In germline, CDR1 is SGHTA, CDR2 FQGNSA. V was pared by 3 bases and J by 0 bases, with 5 bases of the junction left unmatched. CDR3 length: 16 residues. CDR3 coding DNA: TGTGCCAGCAGCTTCGGGACAGGGAACATGAACACTGAAGCTTTCTTT. Translating gives CASSFGTGNMNTEAFF.

The chain combines TRBV7-3 with TRBJ2-3; no firm D call. The length of the CDR3 is 13 residues. V was trimmed by 2 bases and J by 2 bases, leaving 5 bases between them. Germline lookup yields CDR1 SGHTA and CDR2 FQGTGA. CDR3 in amino acids: CASSLQDTDTQYF. Written as DNA, the CDR3 is TGTGCCAGCAGCTTACAAGACACAGATACGCAGTATTTT.

The V and J genes are TRBV3-1 and TRBJ2-7, with TRBD1 identical over 11 bases. Germline values: CDR1 LGHDT, CDR2 YNNKEL (reference sequence). The CDR3 extends over 15 amino acids. Trimming took 4 bases from V and 4 from J; bases not matched to a gene: 6. The CDR3 DNA follows: TGTGCCAGCAGCCTGGGGACAGGGGGATGGTACGAGCAGTACTTC. Amino acid sequence: CASSLGTGGWYEQYF.

This clonotype was detected only a few times. The chain combines TRBV18 with TRBJ2-2; 9 bases fit TRBD2. J was trimmed by 2 bases and V by 0 bases; bases with no gene match: 1. The CDR3 is 16 residues long. The germline V gene encodes CDR1 KGHSH and CDR2 LQKENI. DNA of the CDR3: TGTGCCAGCTCACCACCGGGACTAGCTAACACCGGGGAGCTGTTTTTT. It encodes CASSPPGLANTGELFF.

This clonotype was seen at least ten times. V is TRBV2 and J is TRBJ1-4; D unresolved. The CDR3 sequence is 13 residues long. CDR1 and CDR2 (germline): SNHLY, FYNNEI. The V end lost 5 bases, the J end lost 11 bases, and 15 bases lay between the germline ends. In nucleotides, the CDR3 is TGTGCCAGCAGTACGCGGGGAGGAGGGAAACTGTTTTTT. It translates to CASSTRGGGKLFF. The full variable domain, with the rest looked up from reference TRBV2 and TRBJ1-4, is EPEVTQTPSHQVTQMGQEVILRCVPISNHLYFYWYRQILGQKVEFLVSFYNNEISEKSEIFDDQFSVERPDGSNFTLKIRSTKLEDSAMYFCASSTRGGGKLFFGSGTQLSVL.

This clonotype appeared many times. The genes are TRBV28 and TRBJ2-3; 11 nucleotides align to TRBD2. The CDR3 spans 16 residues. The germline V gene has CDR1 MDHEN and CDR2 SYDVKM. The junction had 11 bases not matched to a gene; V was cut back by 5 bases and J by 7 bases. The CDR3, as DNA: TGTGCCAGCAGTCTTCGACTAGCGGGGAGAGGGAATACGCAGTATTTT. This translates into CASSLRLAGRGNTQYF. Drawing the rest from reference TRBV28 and TRBJ2-3, the complete variable domain is DVKVTQSSRYLVKRTGEKVFLECVQDMDHENMFWYRQDPGLGLRLIYFSYDVKMKEKGDIPEGYSVSREKKERFSLILESASTNQTSMYLCASSLRLAGRGNTQYFGPGTRLTVL.

This clonotype has just a few counts. The rearrangement joins TRBV30 to TRBJ2-5, with 10 nucleotides matching TRBD2. CDR3 length: 14 amino acids. The trim removed 5 bases at V and 4 bases at J, leaving 7 bases unmatched. Germline V lookup: CDR1 GTSNPN, CDR2 SVGIG (reference sequence). The CDR3 sequence: CAWSPGTSVETQYF. The CDR3 region has the DNA TGTGCCTGGTCCCCCGGGACTAGCGTAGAGACCCAGTACTTC.

This clonotype came up many times. The CDR3 is CASSLDRTSQETQYF. The CDR3 nucleotides read TGTGCCAGCAGCTTAGATCGTACATCCCAAGAGACCCAGTACTTC. V gene TRBV11-2 combines with J gene TRBJ2-5; D unclear. Trimming removed 0 bases from V and 1 base from J, with 9 bases in between. CDR1 is SGHAT and CDR2 is FQNNGV in the germline V gene. CDR3 length: 15 residues.